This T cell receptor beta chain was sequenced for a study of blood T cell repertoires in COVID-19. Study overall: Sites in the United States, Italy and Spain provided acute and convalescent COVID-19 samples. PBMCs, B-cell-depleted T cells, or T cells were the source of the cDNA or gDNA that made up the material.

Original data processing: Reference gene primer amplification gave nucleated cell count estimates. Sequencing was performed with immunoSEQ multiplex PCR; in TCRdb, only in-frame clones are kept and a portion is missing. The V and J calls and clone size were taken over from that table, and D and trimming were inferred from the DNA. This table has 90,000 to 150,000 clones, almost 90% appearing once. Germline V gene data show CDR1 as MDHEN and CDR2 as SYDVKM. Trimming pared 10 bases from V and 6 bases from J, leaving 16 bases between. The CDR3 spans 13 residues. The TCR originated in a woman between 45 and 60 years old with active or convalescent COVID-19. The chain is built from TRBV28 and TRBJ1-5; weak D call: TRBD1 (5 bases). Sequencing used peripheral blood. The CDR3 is CATIDSPRQPQHF. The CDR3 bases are TGTGCCACGATCGACAGTCCGCGTCAGCCCCAGCATTTT. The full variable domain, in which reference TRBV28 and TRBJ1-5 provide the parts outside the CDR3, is DVKVTQSSRYLVKRTGEKVFLECVQDMDHENMFWYRQDPGLGLRLIYFSYDVKMKEKGDIPEGYSVSREKKERFSLILESASTNQTSMYLCATIDSPRQPQHFGDGTRLSIL.